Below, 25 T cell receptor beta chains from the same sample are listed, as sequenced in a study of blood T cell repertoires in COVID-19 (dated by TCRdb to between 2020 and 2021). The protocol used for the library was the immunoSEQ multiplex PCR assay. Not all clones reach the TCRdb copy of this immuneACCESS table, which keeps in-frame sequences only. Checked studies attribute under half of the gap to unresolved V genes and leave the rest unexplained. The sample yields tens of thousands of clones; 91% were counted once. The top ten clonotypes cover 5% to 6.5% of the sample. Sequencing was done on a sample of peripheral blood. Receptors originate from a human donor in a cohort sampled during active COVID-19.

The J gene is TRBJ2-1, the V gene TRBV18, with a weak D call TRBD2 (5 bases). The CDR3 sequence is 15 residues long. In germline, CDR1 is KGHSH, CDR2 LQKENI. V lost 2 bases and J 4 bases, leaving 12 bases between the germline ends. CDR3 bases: TGTGCCAGCTCACCATTCCGGACGGGGTACAATGAGCAGTTCTTC. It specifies CASSPFRTGYNEQFF.

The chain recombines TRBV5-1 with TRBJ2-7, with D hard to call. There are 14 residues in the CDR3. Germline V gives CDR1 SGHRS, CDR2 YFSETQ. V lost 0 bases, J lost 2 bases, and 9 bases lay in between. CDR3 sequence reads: CASSLVAGTYEQYV. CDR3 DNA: TGCGCCAGCAGCTTGGTGGCAGGAACCTACGAGCAGTACGTC.

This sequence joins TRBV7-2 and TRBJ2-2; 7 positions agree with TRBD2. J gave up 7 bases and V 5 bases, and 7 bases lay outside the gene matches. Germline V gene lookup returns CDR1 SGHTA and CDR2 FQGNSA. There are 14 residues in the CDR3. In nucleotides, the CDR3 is TGTGCCAGCAGCGTCCAACTAGCGAGCGGGGAGCTGTTTTTT. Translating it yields CASSVQLASGELFF. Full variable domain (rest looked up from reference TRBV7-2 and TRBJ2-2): GAGVSQSPSNKVTEKGKDVELRCDPISGHTALYWYRQSLGQGLEFLIYFQGNSAPDKSGLPSDRFSAERTGGSVSTLTIQRTQQEDSAVYLCASSVQLASGELFFGEGSRLTVL.

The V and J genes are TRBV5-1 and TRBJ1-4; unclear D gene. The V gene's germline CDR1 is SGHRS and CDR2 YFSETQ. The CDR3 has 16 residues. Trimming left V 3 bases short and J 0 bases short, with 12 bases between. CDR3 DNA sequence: TGCGCCAGCAGCTCCCTGGGGAGGGCAACTAATGAAAAACTGTTTTTT. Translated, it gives CASSSLGRATNEKLFF.

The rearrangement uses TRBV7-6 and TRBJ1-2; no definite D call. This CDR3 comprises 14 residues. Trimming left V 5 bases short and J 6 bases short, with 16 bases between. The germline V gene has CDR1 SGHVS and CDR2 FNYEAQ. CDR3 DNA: TGTGCCAGCAGCCCTCGACCCGCTCAGGATGGCTACACCTTC. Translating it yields CASSPRPAQDGYTF.

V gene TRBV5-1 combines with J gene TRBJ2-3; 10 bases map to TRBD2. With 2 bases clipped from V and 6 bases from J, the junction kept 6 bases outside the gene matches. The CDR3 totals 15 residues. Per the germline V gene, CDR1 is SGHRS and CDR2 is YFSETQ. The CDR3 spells CASSFSGGNMDTQYF. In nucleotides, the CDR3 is TGCGCCAGCAGCTTTAGCGGGGGGAACATGGATACGCAGTATTTT.

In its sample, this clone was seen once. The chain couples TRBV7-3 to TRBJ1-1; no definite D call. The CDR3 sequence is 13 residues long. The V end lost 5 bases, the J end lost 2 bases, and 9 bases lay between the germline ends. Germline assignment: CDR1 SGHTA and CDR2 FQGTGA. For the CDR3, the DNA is TGTGCCAGCAGCCAGGTCCTAAACACTGAAGCTTTCTTT. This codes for CASSQVLNTEAFF.

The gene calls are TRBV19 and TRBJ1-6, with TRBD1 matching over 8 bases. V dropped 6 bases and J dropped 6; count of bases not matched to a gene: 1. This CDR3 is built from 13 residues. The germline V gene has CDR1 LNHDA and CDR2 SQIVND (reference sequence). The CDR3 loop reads CASRDRGNSPLHF. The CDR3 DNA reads TGTGCCAGTAGAGACAGGGGTAATTCACCCCTCCACTTT.

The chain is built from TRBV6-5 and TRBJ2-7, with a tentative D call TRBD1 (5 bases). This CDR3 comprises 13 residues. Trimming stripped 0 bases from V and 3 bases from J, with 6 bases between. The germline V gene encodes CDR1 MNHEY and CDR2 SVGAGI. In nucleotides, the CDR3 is TGTGCCAGCAGTTACTCGCAGGGCTACGAGCAGTACGTC. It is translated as CASSYSQGYEQYV.

This CDR3 reads CASQSGRASYNEQFF. The CDR3 DNA follows: TGTGCCAGTCAGAGCGGGAGGGCGTCCTACAATGAGCAGTTCTTC. V is TRBV27 and J is TRBJ2-1, with TRBD2 matching over 10 bases. This CDR3 is 15 amino acids long. J gave up 1 base and V 9 bases, and 6 bases lay outside the gene matches. Per germline, CDR1 MNHEY and CDR2 SMNVEV (reference sequence).

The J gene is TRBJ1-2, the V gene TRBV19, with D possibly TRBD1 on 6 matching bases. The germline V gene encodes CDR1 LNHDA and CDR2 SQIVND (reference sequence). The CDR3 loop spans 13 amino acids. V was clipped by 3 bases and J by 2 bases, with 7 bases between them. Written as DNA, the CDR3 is TGTGCCAGTAGTATCCAGGGGAACTATGGCTACACCTTC. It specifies CASSIQGNYGYTF. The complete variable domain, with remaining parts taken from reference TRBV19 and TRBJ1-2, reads DGGITQSPKYLFRKEGQNVTLSCEQNLNHDAMYWYRQDPGQGLRLIYYSQIVNDFQKGDIAEGYSVSREKKESFPLTVTSAQKNPTAFYLCASSIQGNYGYTFGSGTRLTVV.

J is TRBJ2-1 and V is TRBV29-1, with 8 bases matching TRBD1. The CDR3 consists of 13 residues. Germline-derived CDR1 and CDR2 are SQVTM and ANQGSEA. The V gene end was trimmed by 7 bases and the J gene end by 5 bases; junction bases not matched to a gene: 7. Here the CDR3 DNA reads TGCAGCGGGGGGGACAGGCTTAACAATGAGCAGTTCTTC. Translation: CSGGDRLNNEQFF.

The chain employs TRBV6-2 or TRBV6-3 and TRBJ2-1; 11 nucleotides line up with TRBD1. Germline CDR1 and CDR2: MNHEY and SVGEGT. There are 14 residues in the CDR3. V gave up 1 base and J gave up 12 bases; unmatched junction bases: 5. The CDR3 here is CASSYLGQGGLQFF. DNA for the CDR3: TGTGCCAGCAGTTACTTGGGACAGGGGGGTTTGCAGTTCTTC.

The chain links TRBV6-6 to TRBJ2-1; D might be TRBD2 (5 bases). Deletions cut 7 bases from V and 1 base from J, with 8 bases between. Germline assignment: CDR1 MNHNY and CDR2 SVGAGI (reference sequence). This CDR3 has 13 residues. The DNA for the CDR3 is TGTGCCAGCATGAGGGATTCCTACAATGAGCAGTTCTTC. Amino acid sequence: CASMRDSYNEQFF.

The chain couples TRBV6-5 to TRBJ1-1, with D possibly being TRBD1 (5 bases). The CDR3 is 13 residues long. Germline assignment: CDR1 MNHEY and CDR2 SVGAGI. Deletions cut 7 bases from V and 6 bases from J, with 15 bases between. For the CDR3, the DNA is TGTGCCAGCATCCCCCACGGGGGGGCTGAAGCTTTCTTT. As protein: CASIPHGGAEAFF.

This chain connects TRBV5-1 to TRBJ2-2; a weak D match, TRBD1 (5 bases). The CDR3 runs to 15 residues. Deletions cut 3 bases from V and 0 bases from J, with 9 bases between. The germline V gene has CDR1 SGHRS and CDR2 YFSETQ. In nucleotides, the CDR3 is TGCGCCAGCAGCTGGACACACCCGAACACCGGGGAGCTGTTTTTT. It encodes CASSWTHPNTGELFF.

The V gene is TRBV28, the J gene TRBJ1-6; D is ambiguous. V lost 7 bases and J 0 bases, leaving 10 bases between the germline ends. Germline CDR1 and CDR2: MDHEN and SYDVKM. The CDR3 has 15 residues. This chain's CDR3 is CASTPSSSYNSPLHF. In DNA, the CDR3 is TGTGCCAGCACCCCATCCAGCTCCTATAATTCACCCCTCCACTTT.

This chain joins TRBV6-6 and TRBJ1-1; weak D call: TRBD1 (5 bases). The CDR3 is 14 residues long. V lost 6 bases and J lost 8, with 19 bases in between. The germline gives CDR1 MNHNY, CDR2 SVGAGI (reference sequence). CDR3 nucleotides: TGTGCCAGCAGCCCCCTTGAGTACGACAGAGAAGCTTTCTTT. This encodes CASSPLEYDREAFF.

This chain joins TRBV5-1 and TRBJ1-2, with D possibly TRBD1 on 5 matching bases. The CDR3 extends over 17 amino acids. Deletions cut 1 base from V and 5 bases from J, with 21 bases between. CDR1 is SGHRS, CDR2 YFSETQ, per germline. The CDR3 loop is CASSLIPRGREGYGYTF. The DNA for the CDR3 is TGCGCCAGCAGCTTGATCCCGCGGGGGAGGGAAGGGTATGGCTACACCTTC.

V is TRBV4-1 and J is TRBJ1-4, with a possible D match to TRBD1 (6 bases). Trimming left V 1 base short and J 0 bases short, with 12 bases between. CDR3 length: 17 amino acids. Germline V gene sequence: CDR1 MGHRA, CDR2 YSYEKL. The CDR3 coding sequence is TGCGCCAGCAGCCAAGGTTGGCAGGGGACAACTAATGAAAAACTGTTTTTT. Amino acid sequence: CASSQGWQGTTNEKLFF.

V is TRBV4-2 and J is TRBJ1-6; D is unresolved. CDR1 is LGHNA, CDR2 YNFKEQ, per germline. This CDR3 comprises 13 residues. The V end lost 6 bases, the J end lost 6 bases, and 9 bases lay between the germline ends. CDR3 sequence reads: CASRQILNSPLHF. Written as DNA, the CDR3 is TGTGCCAGCAGACAGATCCTTAATTCACCCCTCCACTTT.

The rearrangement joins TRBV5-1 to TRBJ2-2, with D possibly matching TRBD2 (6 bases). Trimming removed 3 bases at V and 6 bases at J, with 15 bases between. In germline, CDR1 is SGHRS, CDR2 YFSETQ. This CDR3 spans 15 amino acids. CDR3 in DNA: TGCGCCAGCAGCTGGGGGGATGCTGGGGCCGGGGAGCTGTTTTTT. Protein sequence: CASSWGDAGAGELFF.

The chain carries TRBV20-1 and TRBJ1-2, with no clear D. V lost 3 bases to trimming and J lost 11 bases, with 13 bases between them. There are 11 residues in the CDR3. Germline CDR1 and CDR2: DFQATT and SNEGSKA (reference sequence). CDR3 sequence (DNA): TGCAGTGCTAGGAACTATGGAGGATACACCTTC. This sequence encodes CSARNYGGYTF.

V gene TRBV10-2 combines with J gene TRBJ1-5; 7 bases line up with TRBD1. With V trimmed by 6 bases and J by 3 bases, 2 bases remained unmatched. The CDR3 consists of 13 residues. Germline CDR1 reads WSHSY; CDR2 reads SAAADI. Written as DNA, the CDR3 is TGCGCCAGCAGGGGACAGAACAATCAGCCCCAGCATTTT. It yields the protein CASRGQNNQPQHF.

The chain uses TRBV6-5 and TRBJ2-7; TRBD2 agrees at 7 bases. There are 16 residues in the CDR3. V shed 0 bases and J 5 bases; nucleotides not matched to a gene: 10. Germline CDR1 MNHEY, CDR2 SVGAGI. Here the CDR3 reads CASSYSYRAGIDEQYV. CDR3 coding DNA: TGTGCCAGCAGTTACTCGTACAGAGCGGGAATTGACGAGCAGTACGTC.